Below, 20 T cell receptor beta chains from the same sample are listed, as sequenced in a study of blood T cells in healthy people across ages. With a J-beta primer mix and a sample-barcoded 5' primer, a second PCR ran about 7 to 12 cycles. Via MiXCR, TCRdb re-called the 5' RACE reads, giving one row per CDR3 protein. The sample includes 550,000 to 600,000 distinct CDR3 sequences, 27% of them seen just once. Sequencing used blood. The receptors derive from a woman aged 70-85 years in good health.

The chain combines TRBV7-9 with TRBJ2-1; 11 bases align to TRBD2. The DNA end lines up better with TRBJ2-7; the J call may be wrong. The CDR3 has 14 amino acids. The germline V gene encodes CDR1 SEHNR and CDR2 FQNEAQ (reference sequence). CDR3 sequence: CASSLTSGRSEQYF. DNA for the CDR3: TGTGCCAGCAGCTTAACTAGCGGGAGAAGTGAGCAGTACTTC.

CDR3 loop: CASSAGSSRGNTEAFF. CDR3 sequence (DNA): TGTGCCAGCAGCGCGGGGAGCTCTAGGGGGAACACTGAAGCTTTCTTT. The chain is built from TRBV9 and TRBJ1-1; tentative D call: TRBD1 (5 bases). This CDR3 comprises 16 residues. The V and J ends lost 3 bases and 1 base respectively, with 16 bases between them. Germline CDR1 is SGDLS and CDR2 is YYNGEE.

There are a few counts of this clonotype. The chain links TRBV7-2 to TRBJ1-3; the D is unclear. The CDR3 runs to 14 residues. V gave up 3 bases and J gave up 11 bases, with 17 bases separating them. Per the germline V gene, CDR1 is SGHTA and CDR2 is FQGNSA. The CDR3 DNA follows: TGTGCCAGCAGCTTTGGGCAGGCGCAGAGAGCCATATATTTT. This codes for CASSFGQAQRAIYF.

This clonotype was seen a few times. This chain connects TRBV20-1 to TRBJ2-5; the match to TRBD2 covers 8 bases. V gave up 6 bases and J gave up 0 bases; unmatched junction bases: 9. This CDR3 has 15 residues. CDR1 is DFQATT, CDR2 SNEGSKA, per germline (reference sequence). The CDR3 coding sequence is TGCAGTGCAGGACGGGGGGGCTCTTACCAAGAGACCCAGTACTTC. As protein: CSAGRGGSYQETQYF.

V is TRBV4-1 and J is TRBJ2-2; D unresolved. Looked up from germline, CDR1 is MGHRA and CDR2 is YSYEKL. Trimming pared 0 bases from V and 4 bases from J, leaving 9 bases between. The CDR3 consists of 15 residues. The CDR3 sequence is CASSQDDASTGELFF. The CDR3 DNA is TGCGCCAGCAGCCAAGATGACGCTAGCACCGGGGAGCTGTTTTTT.

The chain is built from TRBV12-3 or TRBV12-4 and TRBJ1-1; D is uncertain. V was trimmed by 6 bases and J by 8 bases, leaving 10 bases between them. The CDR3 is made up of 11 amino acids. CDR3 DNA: TGTGCCAGCAGCCGATTAGGGGAAGCTTTCTTT. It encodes CASSRLGEAFF.

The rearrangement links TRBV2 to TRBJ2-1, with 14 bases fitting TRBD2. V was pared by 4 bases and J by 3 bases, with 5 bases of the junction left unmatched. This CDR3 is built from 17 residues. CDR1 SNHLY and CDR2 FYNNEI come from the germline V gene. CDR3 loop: CASSGTSGGTNYNEQFF. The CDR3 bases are TGTGCCAGCAGTGGGACTAGCGGGGGGACAAACTACAATGAGCAGTTCTTC.

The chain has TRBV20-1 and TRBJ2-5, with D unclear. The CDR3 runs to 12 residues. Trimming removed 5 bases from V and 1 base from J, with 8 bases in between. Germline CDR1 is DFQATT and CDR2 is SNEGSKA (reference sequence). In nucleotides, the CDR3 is TGCAGTGCTGTCAAGCCCCAAGAGACCCAGTACTTC. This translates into CSAVKPQETQYF.

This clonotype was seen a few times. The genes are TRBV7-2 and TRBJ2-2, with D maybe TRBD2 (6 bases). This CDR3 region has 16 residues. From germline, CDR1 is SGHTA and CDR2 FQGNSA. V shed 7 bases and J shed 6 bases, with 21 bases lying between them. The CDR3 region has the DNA TGTGCCAGCACCGCTATCGTCGGGGGATATTCCGGGGAGCTGTTTTTT. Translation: CASTAIVGGYSGELFF.

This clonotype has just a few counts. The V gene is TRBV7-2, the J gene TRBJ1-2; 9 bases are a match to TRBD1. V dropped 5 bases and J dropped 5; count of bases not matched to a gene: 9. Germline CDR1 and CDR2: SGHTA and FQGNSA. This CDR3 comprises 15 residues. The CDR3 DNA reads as TGTGCCAGCAGCAAAACCGGGACAGGGTATTATGGCTACACCTTC. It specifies CASSKTGTGYYGYTF. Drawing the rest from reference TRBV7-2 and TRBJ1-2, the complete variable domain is GAGVSQSPSNKVTEKGKDVELRCDPISGHTALYWYRQSLGQGLEFLIYFQGNSAPDKSGLPSDRFSAERTGGSVSTLTIQRTQQEDSAVYLCASSKTGTGYYGYTFGSGTRLTVV.

Here the CDR3 reads CASSPGQGAYEQYF. The DNA of the CDR3 is TGCGCCAGCAGCCCAGGACAGGGGGCCTACGAGCAGTACTTC. The chain is built from TRBV4-3 and TRBJ2-7; 10 bases map to TRBD1. The length of the CDR3 is 14 residues. Trimming took 4 bases from V and 2 from J; bases not matched to a gene: 2. Germline CDR1 is LGHNA and CDR2 is YSLEER.

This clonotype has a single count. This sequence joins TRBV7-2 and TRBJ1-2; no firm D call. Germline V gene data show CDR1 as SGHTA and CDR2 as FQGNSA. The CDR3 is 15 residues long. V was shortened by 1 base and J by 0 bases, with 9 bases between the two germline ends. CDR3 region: CASSLVGSPNYGYTF. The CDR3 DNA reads TGTGCCAGCAGCTTAGTCGGCAGTCCTAACTATGGCTACACCTTC.

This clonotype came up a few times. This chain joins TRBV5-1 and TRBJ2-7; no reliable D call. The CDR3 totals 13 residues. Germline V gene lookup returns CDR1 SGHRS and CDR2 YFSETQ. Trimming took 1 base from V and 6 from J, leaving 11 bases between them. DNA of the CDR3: TGCGCCAGCAGCTTGAGTGACGGATCCGAGCAGTACTTC. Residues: CASSLSDGSEQYF. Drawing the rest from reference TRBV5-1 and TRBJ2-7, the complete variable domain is KAGVTQTPRYLIKTRGQQVTLSCSPISGHRSVSWYQQTPGQGLQFLFEYFSETQRNKGNFPGRFSGRQFSNSRSEMNVSTLELGDSALYLCASSLSDGSEQYFGPGTRLTVT.

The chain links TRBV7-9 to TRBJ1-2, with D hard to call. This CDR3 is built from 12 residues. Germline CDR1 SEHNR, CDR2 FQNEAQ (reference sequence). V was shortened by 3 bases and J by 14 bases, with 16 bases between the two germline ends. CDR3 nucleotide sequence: TGTGCCAGCAGCTTGCAGAGGTCGTCGGAAACCTTC. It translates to CASSLQRSSETF.

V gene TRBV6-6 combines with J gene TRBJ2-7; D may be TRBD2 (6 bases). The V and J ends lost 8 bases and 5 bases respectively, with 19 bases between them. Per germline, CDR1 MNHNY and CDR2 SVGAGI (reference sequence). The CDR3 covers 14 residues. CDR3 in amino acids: CASLAGWRPDEQYF. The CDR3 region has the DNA TGTGCCAGCCTCGCGGGGTGGAGGCCTGACGAGCAGTACTTC.

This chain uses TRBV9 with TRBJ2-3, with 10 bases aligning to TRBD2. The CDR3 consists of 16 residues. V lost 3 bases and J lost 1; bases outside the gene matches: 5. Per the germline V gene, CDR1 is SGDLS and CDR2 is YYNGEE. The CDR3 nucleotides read TGTGCCAGCAGCGCCGAAGGGACTAGCGGCACAGATACGCAGTATTTT. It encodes CASSAEGTSGTDTQYF.

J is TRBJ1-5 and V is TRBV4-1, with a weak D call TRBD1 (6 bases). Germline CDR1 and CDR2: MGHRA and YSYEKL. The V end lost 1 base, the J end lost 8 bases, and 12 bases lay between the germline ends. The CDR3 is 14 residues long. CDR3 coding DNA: TGCGCCAGCAGCCAAGCACAGGGAGTAAAGCCCCAGCATTTT. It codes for CASSQAQGVKPQHF.

The CDR3 coding sequence is TGCAGTGCTAGAGATAGCAGGGGATTAGGAAAACTGTTTTTT. Translation gives CSARDSRGLGKLFF. The chain couples TRBV20-1 to TRBJ1-4; D possibly corresponds to TRBD1 (6 bases). Trimming shortened V by 0 bases and J by 10 bases, and 15 bases separated the two germline ends. Germline V lookup: CDR1 DFQATT, CDR2 SNEGSKA (reference sequence). The CDR3 contains 14 residues.

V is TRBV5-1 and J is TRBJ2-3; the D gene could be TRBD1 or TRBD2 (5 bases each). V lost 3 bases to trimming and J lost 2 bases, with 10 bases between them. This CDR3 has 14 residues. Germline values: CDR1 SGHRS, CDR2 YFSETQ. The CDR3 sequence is CASSSGANTDTQYF. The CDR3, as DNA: TGCGCCAGCAGCTCCGGGGCCAACACAGATACGCAGTATTTT.

The CDR3 sequence: CASSRKDLAPDTQYF. In DNA, the CDR3 is TGTGCCAGCAGCCGTAAGGACCTGGCTCCAGATACGCAGTATTTT. The J gene is TRBJ2-3, the V gene TRBV7-9; D call uncertain. Germline CDR1 SEHNR, CDR2 FQNEAQ (reference sequence). V was trimmed by 5 bases and J by 4 bases, leaving 16 bases between them. This CDR3 contains 15 residues.